The 4 T cell receptor beta chains below were found in one sample sequenced in a study of T cell responses to AZD1222 COVID-19 vaccine. Sequenced by immunoSEQ multiplex PCR; TCRdb stores in-frame clones only, minus some. Here the sample spans 70,000 to 95,000 clones, about 88% being singletons. Sequenced here: peripheral blood, sampled 28 days after the second AZD1222 dose. Source of these receptors: an adult who received the AZD1222 COVID-19 vaccine.

The chain couples TRBV29-1 to TRBJ2-1; the match to TRBD1 covers 7 bases. The CDR3 extends over 13 amino acids. In germline, CDR1 is SQVTM, CDR2 ANQGSEA. V trimming: 5 bases; J trimming: 5 bases; junction bases outside the gene matches: 6. In DNA form, the CDR3 reads TGCAGCGTTCAGGGACAGTTGGACAATGAGCAGTTCTTC. Protein product: CSVQGQLDNEQFF.

This clone has only one observation. The chain couples TRBV2 to TRBJ2-7, with 10 bases that match TRBD1. CDR3 length: 14 amino acids. V was pared by 6 bases and J by 4 bases, with 6 bases of the junction left unmatched. The V gene's germline CDR1 is SNHLY and CDR2 FYNNEI. The chain's CDR3 is CASSEDRGSYEQYF. DNA for the CDR3: TGTGCCAGCAGCGAGGACAGGGGGAGTTACGAGCAGTACTTC.

This clone was detected a few times. V usage is TRBV12-3 or TRBV12-4 and J usage is TRBJ2-5; a weak D match, TRBD2 (7 bases). Trimming removed 7 bases at V and 4 bases at J, with 13 bases between. This CDR3 is 13 amino acids long. The CDR3 reads CASKEGGGETQYF. CDR3 bases: TGTGCCAGCAAAGAAGGGGGGGGAGAGACCCAGTACTTC.

For the CDR3, the DNA is TGCGCCAGCAGCTTGTTGGGACTTCACAATGAGCAGTTCTTC. It is translated as CASSLLGLHNEQFF. The gene calls are TRBV5-1 and TRBJ2-1, with D perhaps TRBD2 (6 bases). Germline V gives CDR1 SGHRS, CDR2 YFSETQ. This CDR3 region has 14 residues. The V gene lost 1 base and the J gene lost 5 bases, with 10 bases spanning the gap.